This TCR beta chain was captured by sequencing in a study of response to subunit inactivated influenza vaccine. CDR3 length: 14 amino acids. Germline-derived CDR1 and CDR2 are LNHDA and SQIVND (reference sequence). Between the trimmed V and J ends, which lost 8 bases and 2 bases, there was a span of 15 bases. TCRdb reprocessed the RT-PCR reads via MiXCR and lists one record per CDR3 protein. This sample yields approximately 490,000 distinct CDR3 sequences, of which roughly 7.6% are seen a single time; less than 15% belongs to the top ten. At least ten counts were recorded for this clonotype. What it binds is unknown. Study outcomes and limitations: Authors suggested seasonal influenza vaccinations each recruit few new T cells.

The sequence derives from a man between 50 and 75 years old who received an inactivated influenza vaccine. This chain links TRBV19 with TRBJ2-5; D ambiguous. The sample here was PBMCs from blood, taken around 25 months after vaccination. The CDR3: CASSTDVEQETQYF. CDR3 in DNA: TGTGCCAGTTCAACCGATGTGGAGCAAGAGACCCAGTACTTC.